Reported below is one TCR beta chain. No antigen is known for it. This sample was taken from a study of CD8+ T cells in alopecia areata. Study summary: Tofacitinib therapy lasting 6 to 18 months was followed by 6 months off drug.

Treatment denoted: oral pan-JAK inhibitor, 5-10 mg twice daily. Those with alopecia areata gave lesional scalp punch biopsies and peripheral blood. RNA was isolated and reverse transcribed to cDNA, the sequencing template. Using immunoSEQ multiplex PCR, the repertoire was profiled, and TCRdb retains in-frame clones only, with some absent. The profile shows 200,000 to 250,000 clones, 64% of them singletons. CDR1 SQVTM and CDR2 ANQGSEA come from the germline V gene. The CDR3 is made up of 15 amino acids. V lost 6 bases, J lost 0 bases, and 3 bases stayed unmatched. Study results and limitations: Many expanded lesional clones remained in scalp and blood on tofacitinib. Patients showed less clear TCR sequence sharing than mice, possibly partly because of HLA diversity.

The chain employs TRBV29-1 and TRBJ2-7, with 15 bases that match TRBD2. Source: CD4+ T cells sorted from blood, taken at week 4, from a patient treated with tofacitinib. The TCR sequence derives from a human donor with alopecia areata. In DNA, the CDR3 is TGCAGCGTCAAGGGACTAGCGGGAGGCTCCTACGAGCAGTACTTC. Translating gives CSVKGLAGGSYEQYF.